This T cell receptor beta chain stems from a study of blood T cells in healthy people across ages. Broader study findings: Per million T cells, TCR beta diversity dropped about linearly as age rose.

Primers used in a second PCR of about 6 to 11 cycles were a sample-barcoded 5' primer and a J-beta primer mix. A template-switch adaptor with 12 random nucleotides tagged each cDNA molecule. Via MiXCR, TCRdb re-called the 5' RACE reads, giving one row per CDR3 protein. Among 650,000 to 1,000,000 distinct CDR3 sequences listed, about 37% were seen once. This clonotype was counted at least ten times. The antigen remains unidentified. V lost 5 bases to trimming and J lost 3 bases, with 14 bases between them. The CDR3 runs 14 residues. This receptor was taken from a man in his late teens or twenties in good health. Sequenced input: blood. The chain recombines TRBV12-3 or TRBV12-4 with TRBJ2-7, with D maybe TRBD1 (6 bases). Here the CDR3 DNA reads TGTGCCAGCAGTCCCCGGCCACAGGGCTACGAGCAGTACTTC. Translated: CASSPRPQGYEQYF.